These 23 T cell receptor beta chains originate from one sample sequenced in a study of blood T cell repertoires in COVID-19. Data came from immunoSEQ multiplex PCR; TCRdb stores just in-frame clones and leaves some out. The sample holds about 64,000 clones, about 86% seen once. Material: peripheral blood. Receptor source: a man between 40 and 49 years old with acute or convalescent COVID-19.

The chain links TRBV5-1 to TRBJ2-3; 8 positions match TRBD1. CDR1 and CDR2 from the germline V gene are SGHRS and YFSETQ. This CDR3 has 14 residues. V shed 4 bases and J 2 bases; nucleotides not matched to a gene: 3. The CDR3 bases are TGCGCCAGCAGCAGGACAGGGTTCACAGATACGCAGTATTTT. This codes for CASSRTGFTDTQYF.

The chain carries TRBV6-5 and TRBJ1-5; D might be TRBD1 (6 bases). The CDR3 has 15 residues. Germline V gene lookup returns CDR1 MNHEY and CDR2 SVGAGI. The ends were cut back, 4 bases at V and 1 base at J, with 11 bases in the middle. This CDR3 reads CASSLGQGSNQPQHF. The CDR3 coding sequence is TGTGCCAGCAGTTTAGGGCAGGGGAGCAATCAGCCCCAGCATTTT.

Regarding this clone: Other DNA sequences in the same sample also yield this CDR3. The chain employs TRBV12-3 or TRBV12-4 and TRBJ1-3; TRBD1 might be the D (6 bases). The CDR3 length is 13 residues. V lost 4 bases, J lost 4 bases, and 8 bases lay in between. CDR3 nucleotides: TGTGCCAGCAGTTCTGGACAGGGAAACACCATATATTTT. It encodes CASSSGQGNTIYF.

The chain employs TRBV5-1 and TRBJ1-1; D not certain. Trimming cost V 2 bases and J 1 base, with 9 bases left between them. Germline V gives CDR1 SGHRS, CDR2 YFSETQ. This CDR3 has 14 amino acids. The CDR3 protein is CASSFGPGNTEAFF. The CDR3 nucleotides are TGCGCCAGCAGCTTCGGCCCGGGGAACACTGAAGCTTTCTTT. Full variable domain (rest looked up from reference TRBV5-1 and TRBJ1-1): KAGVTQTPRYLIKTRGQQVTLSCSPISGHRSVSWYQQTPGQGLQFLFEYFSETQRNKGNFPGRFSGRQFSNSRSEMNVSTLELGDSALYLCASSFGPGNTEAFFGQGTRLTVV.

The chain uses TRBV30 and TRBJ2-5; 10 nucleotides line up with TRBD2. This CDR3 region has 16 residues. Germline lookup yields CDR1 GTSNPN and CDR2 SVGIG (reference sequence). The V segment lost 2 bases and the J segment 7 bases; nucleotides outside the gene matches: 13. The DNA of the CDR3 is TGTGCCTGGAGTCCCCTGAGCGGGGGGGCCTCGGTGACCCAGTACTTC. Its translation: CAWSPLSGGASVTQYF.

CDR3 in DNA: TGTGCCAGCAGCCAATTTTGGACAGCAGATAATTCACCCCTCCACTTT. Protein: CASSQFWTADNSPLHF. V usage is TRBV3-1 (or the pseudogene TRBV3-2) and J usage is TRBJ1-6, with D possibly matching TRBD1 (6 bases). The length of the CDR3 is 16 residues. V was trimmed by 2 bases and J by 5 bases, leaving 13 bases between them. The germline V gene encodes CDR1 LGHDT and CDR2 YNNKEL (reference sequence).

The chain combines TRBV6-5 with TRBJ1-4; 7 bases match TRBD1. There are 14 residues in the CDR3. Trimming cost V 5 bases and J 6 bases; bases outside gene matches: 6. Per germline, CDR1 MNHEY and CDR2 SVGAGI. CDR3 in amino acids: CASSPGTVDEKLFF. The CDR3 coding sequence is TGTGCCAGCAGTCCCGGGACAGTGGATGAAAAACTGTTTTTT.

V gene TRBV5-1 combines with J gene TRBJ2-7; D might be TRBD1 (5 bases). The CDR3 length is 13 residues. Looked up from germline, CDR1 is SGHRS and CDR2 is YFSETQ. The ends were cut back, 4 bases at V and 3 bases at J, with 11 bases in the middle. CDR3 residues: CASSESQGYEQYF. CDR3 coding DNA: TGCGCCAGCAGCGAATCTCAGGGCTACGAGCAGTACTTC.

The chain employs TRBV2 and TRBJ2-2; a weak D match, TRBD1 (6 bases). From germline, CDR1 is SNHLY and CDR2 FYNNEI. This CDR3 has 19 residues. The germline V and J ends were trimmed by 3 bases and 1 base, with 21 bases remaining between them. CDR3: CASSDRGRGSTRNTGELFF. Written as DNA, the CDR3 is TGTGCCAGCAGTGATCGTGGCAGGGGATCCACACGGAACACCGGGGAGCTGTTTTTT.

The chain is built from TRBV12-3 or TRBV12-4 and TRBJ1-1; 9 bases align to TRBD1. This CDR3 has 13 residues. In DNA form, the CDR3 reads TGTGCTTCCTCGGCGGGACAGGGAACTGAAGCTTTCTTT. It is translated as CASSAGQGTEAFF.

The chain carries TRBV5-4 and TRBJ1-1; D gene uncertain. CDR1 is SGHNT and CDR2 is YYREEE in the germline V gene (reference sequence). The CDR3 runs 13 residues. V was shortened by 2 bases and J by 1 base, with 6 bases between the two germline ends. The CDR3 region is CASSFWQNTEAFF. The CDR3 DNA reads TGTGCCAGCAGCTTTTGGCAGAACACTGAAGCTTTCTTT.

This chain links TRBV5-1 with TRBJ2-2, with 7 positions matching TRBD1. Germline V lookup: CDR1 SGHRS, CDR2 YFSETQ. The CDR3 loop spans 16 amino acids. V shed 0 bases, J shed 4 bases, and the junction held 6 bases outside the gene matches. The CDR3 DNA reads as TGCGCCAGCAGCTTGGAAGCCAGGGGGACCACCGGGGAGCTGTTTTTT. It encodes CASSLEARGTTGELFF.

Comment on this clone: The same CDR3 can be traced to other DNA sequences in this sample. V usage is TRBV2 and J usage is TRBJ1-2; TRBD1 might be the D (6 bases). The CDR3 sequence is 12 residues long. V was pared by 6 bases and J by 4 bases, with 9 bases between. Germline V gene data show CDR1 as SNHLY and CDR2 as FYNNEI. Here the CDR3 DNA reads TGTGCCAGCAGGGGACAATTCTATGGCTACACCTTC. Its translation: CASRGQFYGYTF.

This chain connects TRBV25-1 to TRBJ1-2; 10 bases fit TRBD1. The junction had 6 bases not matched to a gene; V was cut back by 8 bases and J by 6 bases. The length of the CDR3 is 13 residues. Germline CDR1 MGHDK, CDR2 SYGVNS. DNA of the CDR3: TGTGCCAGCTCCACGACAGGGGGCAATGGCTACACCTTC. Amino acids: CASSTTGGNGYTF.

The V call is TRBV18, the J call TRBJ2-5; 9 bases are shared with TRBD2. This CDR3 region has 15 residues. J lost 4 bases, V lost 3 bases, and 6 bases had no gene match. CDR1 and CDR2 from the germline V gene are KGHSH and LQKENI. The CDR3 sequence: CASSPSGGRGETQYF. DNA for the CDR3: TGTGCCAGCTCACCTAGCGGGGGAAGGGGAGAGACCCAGTACTTC.

In this sample, this clone turned up once. The gene calls are TRBV2 and TRBJ1-2; D is unresolved. Per the germline V gene, CDR1 is SNHLY and CDR2 is FYNNEI. V was shortened by 11 bases and J by 4 bases, with 14 bases between the two germline ends. The CDR3 is made up of 12 amino acids. The CDR3 sequence: CAGFTVSYGYTF. The CDR3 DNA reads TGTGCCGGTTTTACAGTCTCCTATGGCTACACCTTC.

The V call is TRBV27, the J call TRBJ1-5; D is ambiguous. V shed 2 bases and J shed 1 base, with 12 bases lying between them. Germline V gene data show CDR1 as MNHEY and CDR2 as SMNVEV (reference sequence). The CDR3 spans 16 residues. The CDR3 spells CASSLSGSLSNQPQHF. CDR3 in DNA: TGTGCCAGCAGTTTAAGCGGGAGCCTCAGCAATCAGCCCCAGCATTTT.

The V and J genes are TRBV6-5 and TRBJ1-2, with D hard to call. The CDR3 sequence is 13 residues long. The ends were cut back, 6 bases at V and 2 bases at J, with 10 bases in the middle. In germline, CDR1 is MNHEY, CDR2 SVGAGI. The CDR3 region has the DNA TGTGCCAGCAGCCGTCCTATGAACTATGGCTACACCTTC. Translated, it gives CASSRPMNYGYTF.

The chain uses TRBV4-2 and TRBJ1-6; D uncertain. The germline gives CDR1 LGHNA, CDR2 YNFKEQ. The CDR3 consists of 14 residues. V shed 0 bases and J shed 4 bases, with 4 bases lying between them. The DNA for the CDR3 is TGTGCCAGCAGCCAAGACGCGTATAATTCACCCCTCCACTTT. It codes for CASSQDAYNSPLHF.

This clone was found a few times. The chain recombines TRBV14 with TRBJ1-1; TRBD1 matches at 8 bases. The CDR3 spans 13 residues. Losses at the gene ends were 6 bases for V and 6 bases for J; bases not matched to a gene: 6. Germline V CDR1 and CDR2: SGHDN, FVKESK. The CDR3 DNA reads TGTGCCAGCAGAGACAGGGGTTTCTCTGAAGCTTTCTTT. As protein: CASRDRGFSEAFF.

The gene calls are TRBV5-4 and TRBJ2-7; 9 nucleotides match TRBD2. V shed 5 bases and J 5 bases; nucleotides not matched to a gene: 5. Germline V lookup: CDR1 SGHNT, CDR2 YYREEE (reference sequence). This CDR3 comprises 13 residues. The CDR3 loop is CASSLSGGNEQYF. In nucleotides, the CDR3 is TGTGCCAGCAGTCTTAGCGGGGGCAACGAGCAGTACTTC. Based on the CDR3 plus reference TRBV5-4 and TRBJ2-7, the full variable domain is ETGVTQSPTHLIKTRGQQVTLRCSSQSGHNTVSWYQQALGQGPQFIFQYYREEENGRGNFPPRFSGLQFPNYSSELNVNALELDDSALYLCASSLSGGNEQYFGPGTRLTVT.

The chain has TRBV11-2 and TRBJ2-5; the match to TRBD1 covers 7 bases. The germline gives CDR1 SGHAT, CDR2 FQNNGV. CDR3 length: 15 amino acids. J gave up 2 bases and V 5 bases, and 8 bases lay outside the gene matches. The CDR3: CASSPQGQLQETQYF. CDR3 in DNA: TGTGCCAGCAGCCCTCAGGGACAGCTACAAGAGACCCAGTACTTC.

This sequence joins TRBV19 and TRBJ1-2, with 8 nucleotides matching TRBD1. V gave up 5 bases and J gave up 12 bases; unmatched junction bases: 11. The germline V gene encodes CDR1 LNHDA and CDR2 SQIVND (reference sequence). The CDR3 covers 13 residues. For the CDR3, the DNA is TGTGCCAGTAGTCGGGACAGGCAAGGTGGGAACACCTTC. It encodes CASSRDRQGGNTF.